This T cell receptor (beta chain) was retrieved from a study of blood T cell repertoires in COVID-19. For the study at large: Acute and convalescent COVID-19 samples came from the United States, Italy and Spain.

Per the study methods: Researchers report that nucleated cell counts were estimated from reference gene primer amplification. The protocol was immunoSEQ multiplex PCR, while the TCRdb copy is restricted to in-frame clones and leaves out a portion. The DNA was the basis for D and trimming; V, J and clone size are from that table. The sample has about 59,000 clones; less than 80% are singletons. V lost 0 bases to trimming and J lost 9 bases; unmatched junction nucleotides: 11. Germline CDR1 is KGHSH and CDR2 is LQKENI. The length of the CDR3 is 17 residues. The sequenced sample was peripheral blood. The receptor's source is a man between 60 and 75 years old with acute or convalescent COVID-19. The gene calls are TRBV18 and TRBJ2-1, with 10 bases matching TRBD2. The CDR3: CASSPPVTAGGPFEQFF. The DNA of the CDR3 is TGTGCCAGCTCACCACCGGTGACAGCGGGAGGGCCGTTTGAGCAGTTCTTC.